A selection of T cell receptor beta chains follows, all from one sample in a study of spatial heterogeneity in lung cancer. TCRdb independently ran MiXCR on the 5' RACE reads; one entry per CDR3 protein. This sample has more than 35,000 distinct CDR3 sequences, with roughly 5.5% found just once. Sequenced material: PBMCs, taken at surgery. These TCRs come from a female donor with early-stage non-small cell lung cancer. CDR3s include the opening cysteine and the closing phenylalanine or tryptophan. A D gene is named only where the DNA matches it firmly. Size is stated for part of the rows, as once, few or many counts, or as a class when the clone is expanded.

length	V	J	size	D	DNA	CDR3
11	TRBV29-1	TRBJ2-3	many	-	TGCAGCGTTACGAGGATTGATACGCAGTATTTT	CSVTRIDTQYF
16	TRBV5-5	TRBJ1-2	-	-	TGTGCCAGCAGCTTAATGGTGGGACACCAAACCAGTGGCTACACCTTC	CASSLMVGHQTSGYTF
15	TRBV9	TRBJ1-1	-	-	TGTGCCAGCAGCCCGGGGGGGTCAGGTGCCACTGAAGCTTTCTTT	CASSPGGSGATEAFF
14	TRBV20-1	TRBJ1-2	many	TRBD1	TGCAGTGCCCATTTAGGACAGGGCCTCTCTGGCTACACCTTC	CSAHLGQGLSGYTF
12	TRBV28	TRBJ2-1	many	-	TGTGCCAGCAGTTCCCCGAATTTAGCGTGGTTCTTC	CASSSPNLAWFF
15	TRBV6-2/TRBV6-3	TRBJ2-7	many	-	TGTGCCAGCCTTACAAGACTGACCCCATCCTACGAGCAGTACTTC	CASLTRLTPSYEQYF
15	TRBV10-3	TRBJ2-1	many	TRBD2	TGTGCCACCAGCGGGACTAGCGGGAGTAGTAATGAGCAGTTCTTC	CATSGTSGSSNEQFF
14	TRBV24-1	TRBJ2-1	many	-	TGTGCCACCAGTGAGCTTACCTTCGGCGGTGAGCAGTTCTTC	CATSELTFGGEQFF
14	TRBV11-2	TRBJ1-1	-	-	TGTGCCAGCAGCTTAGAGGGCCAGGACACTCCGTCTTTCTTT	CASSLEGQDTPSFF
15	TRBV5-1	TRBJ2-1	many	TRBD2	TGCGCCAGCAGCATGACTAGCGGGAGGATAAATGAGCAGTTCTTC	CASSMTSGRINEQFF
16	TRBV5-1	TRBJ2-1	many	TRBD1	TGCGCCAGCAGCCGGGCCGGGACAGGCTCCTACAATGAGCAGTTCTTC	CASSRAGTGSYNEQFF
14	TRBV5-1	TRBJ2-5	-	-	TGCGCCAGCAGCTTGTGGGGGTTTCAAGAGACCCAGTACTTC	CASSLWGFQETQYF
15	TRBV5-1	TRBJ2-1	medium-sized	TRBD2	TGCGCCAGCAGCTTGGACCTAGCGGGAGTCGGTGAGCAGTTCTTC	CASSLDLAGVGEQFF
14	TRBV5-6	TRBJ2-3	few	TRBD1	TGTGCCAGCAGCCCCGTGACAGGGGCAGATACGCAGTATTTT	CASSPVTGADTQYF
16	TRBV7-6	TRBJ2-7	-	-	TGTGCCAGCAGCTCAGAGGGCAGGGCGAGCTCCTACGAGCAGTACTTC	CASSSEGRASSYEQYF
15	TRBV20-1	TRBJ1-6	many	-	TGCAGTGCTAGAATCGGGGGGGCCCCCAATTCACCCCTCCACTTT	CSARIGGAPNSPLHF
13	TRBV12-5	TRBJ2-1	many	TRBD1	TGTGCTAGTGGGGGACAGGGATACAATGAGCAGTTCTTC	CASGGQGYNEQFF
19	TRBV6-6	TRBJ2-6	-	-	TGTGCCAGCAGTCCCCTAGACAGTGACGGCACAACTGGGGCCAACGTCCTGACTTTC	CASSPLDSDGTTGANVLTF
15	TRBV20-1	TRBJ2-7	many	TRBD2	TGCAGTGCTTCACGAAGGCCTAGCGGAATTTTGGAGCAGTACTTC	CSASRRPSGILEQYF
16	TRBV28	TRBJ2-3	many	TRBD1	TGTGCCAGCAGCCAAGGGACAGGGCAGGGGTCAGATACGCAGTATTTT	CASSQGTGQGSDTQYF
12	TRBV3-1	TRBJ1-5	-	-	TGTGCCAGCAGCCAAGGGGTTCAGCCCCAGCATTTT	CASSQGVQPQHF
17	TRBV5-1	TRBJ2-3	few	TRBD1	TGCGCCAGCAGCTGGGGTTCGACAGGGGGCCACACAGATACGCAGTATTTT	CASSWGSTGGHTDTQYF